Sequencing of this TCR beta chain was carried out in a study of cytomegalovirus exposure and HLA in healthy donors (dated by TCRdb to 2016 to 2017). With regard to the full study: The 650 to 750 repertoires of the first cohort and the 120 or so validation repertoires were produced on the same platform, according to a later analysis. A separate validation cohort of more than 100 different subjects was used in addition to the roughly 620-subject first cohort. The study aimed to test whether signatures of past pathogen exposure could be identified by cataloging public T cell receptors. To predict cytomegalovirus infection status, the study combined high-throughput TCR immunosequencing, statistical association of individual TCRs with disease status, and machine learning.

The donors were included in the validation cohort of around 120 subjects, a group kept apart from the approximately 700-subject first cohort. The paper as a whole reports these results and caveats: Across donors, most TCR sequences were observed very rarely, whereas some public TCRs were present in many individuals. Subsequent analysis determined that TCRs grouped into clusters in the first cohort also showed a tendency toward co-occurrence across the roughly 120 validation repertoires, and approximately 93% of cluster scores exceeded 0. A few of the identified cytomegalovirus-associated TCR beta chains were confirmed in vitro to be specific for cytomegalovirus antigens. The classifier was reported to diagnose cytomegalovirus status with high specificity and sensitivity in both the original cohort and the validation cohort. The study listed 164 TCR beta chains as associated with cytomegalovirus. A later analysis lacked HLA typing for the validation cohort, so it scored co-occurrence in that cohort across all 110 or so repertoires. The authors suggested that the approach could potentially be generalized to other disease states and immunological phenotypes.

As concerns this clone: What antigen it recognizes has not been identified. Base qualities are not at hand, and no much larger clone is one base apart.

The library was built by means of the immunoSEQ multiplex PCR assay. As for how the authors treated the data: A statistical classification framework was built to diagnose cytomegalovirus status from the catalog of TCR beta chain sequences. TCRdb retrieved this table from immuneACCESS and kept in-frame rearrangements only. Not all clones are present; in checked studies, unresolved V genes account for under half, and no reason is known for the remainder. D and trimming were read from the DNA, whereas the V and J calls and clone size are those reported in that table. This sample holds about 72,000 clones; approximately 94% were observed only once. The top ten clones comprise 1.5% to 2% of the sample. The material sequenced was PBMCs. The source is a woman in her late teens or twenties in good health and CMV-seropositive.

In nucleotides, the sequence is TGTGCCAGCTCACCACCGACGTTTTCCAGCGTCTATGGCTACACCTTC. Its amino acids are CASSPPTFSSVYGYTF. The rearranged segments are TRBV18 and TRBJ1-2, with no D gene named confidently. From the germline V gene, CDR1 is KGHSH and CDR2 is LQKENI. The CDR3, from cysteine to phenylalanine, totals 16 residues. The only DNA kept is the CDR3, 48 bases in frame from the first base. V is pared back by 0 bases and J by 4 bases, with 15 bases lying between the germline termini.